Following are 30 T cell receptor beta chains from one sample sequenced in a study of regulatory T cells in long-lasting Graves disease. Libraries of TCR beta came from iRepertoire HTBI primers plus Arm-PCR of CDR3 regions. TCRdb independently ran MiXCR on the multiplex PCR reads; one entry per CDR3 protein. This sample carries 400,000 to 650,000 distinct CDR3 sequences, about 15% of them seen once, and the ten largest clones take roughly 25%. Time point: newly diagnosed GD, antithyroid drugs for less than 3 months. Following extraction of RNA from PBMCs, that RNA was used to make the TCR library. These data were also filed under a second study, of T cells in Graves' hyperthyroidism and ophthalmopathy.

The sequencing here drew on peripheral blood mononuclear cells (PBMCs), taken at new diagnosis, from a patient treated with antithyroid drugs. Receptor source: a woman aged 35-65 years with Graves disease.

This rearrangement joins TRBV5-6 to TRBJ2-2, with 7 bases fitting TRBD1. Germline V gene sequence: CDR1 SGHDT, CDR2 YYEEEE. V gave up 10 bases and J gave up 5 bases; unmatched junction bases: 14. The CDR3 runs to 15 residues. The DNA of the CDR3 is TGTGCCTCCATGGTCCAGGGGGTCAATACCGGGGAGCTGTTTTTT. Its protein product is CASMVQGVNTGELFF.

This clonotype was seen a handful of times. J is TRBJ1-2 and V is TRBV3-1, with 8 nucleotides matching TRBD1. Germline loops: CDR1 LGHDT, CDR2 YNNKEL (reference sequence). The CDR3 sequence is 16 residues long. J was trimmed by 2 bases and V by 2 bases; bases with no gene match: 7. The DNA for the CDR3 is TGTGCCAGCAGCCAAATCCTTACAGGGGGAAACTATGGCTACACCTTC. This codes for CASSQILTGGNYGYTF.

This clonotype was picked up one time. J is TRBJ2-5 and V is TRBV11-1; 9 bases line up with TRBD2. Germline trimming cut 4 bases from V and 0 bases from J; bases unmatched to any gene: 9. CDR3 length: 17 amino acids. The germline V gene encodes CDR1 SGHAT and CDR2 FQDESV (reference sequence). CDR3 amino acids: CASSWGPSGGYQETQYF. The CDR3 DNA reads TGTGCCAGCAGCTGGGGCCCAAGCGGGGGGTACCAAGAGACCCAGTACTTC.

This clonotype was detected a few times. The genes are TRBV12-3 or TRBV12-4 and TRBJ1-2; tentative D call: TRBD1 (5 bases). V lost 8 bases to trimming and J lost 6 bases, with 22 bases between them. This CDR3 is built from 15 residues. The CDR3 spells CASVILLGDRDGYTF. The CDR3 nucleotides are TGTGCCAGCGTGATCCTGTTGGGGGATAGGGATGGCTACACCTTC.

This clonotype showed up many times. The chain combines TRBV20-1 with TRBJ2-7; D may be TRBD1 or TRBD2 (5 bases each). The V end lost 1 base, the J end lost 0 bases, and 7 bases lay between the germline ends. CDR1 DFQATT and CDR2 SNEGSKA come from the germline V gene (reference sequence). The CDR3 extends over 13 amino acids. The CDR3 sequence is CSARGDDSYEQYF. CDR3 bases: TGCAGTGCTAGAGGGGACGACTCCTACGAGCAGTACTTC.

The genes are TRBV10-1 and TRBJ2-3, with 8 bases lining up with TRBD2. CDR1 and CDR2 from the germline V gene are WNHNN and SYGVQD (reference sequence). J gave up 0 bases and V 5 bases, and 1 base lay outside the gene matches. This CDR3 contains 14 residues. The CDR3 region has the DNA TGCGCCAGCAGTCGGGGGGGAAGCACAGATACGCAGTATTTT. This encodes CASSRGGSTDTQYF.

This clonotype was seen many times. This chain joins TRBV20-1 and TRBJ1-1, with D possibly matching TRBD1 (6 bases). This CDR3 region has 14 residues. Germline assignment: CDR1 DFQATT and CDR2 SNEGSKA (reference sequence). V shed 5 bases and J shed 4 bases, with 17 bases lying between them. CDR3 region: CSAFTDSGATEAFF. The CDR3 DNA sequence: TGCAGTGCTTTTACGGACAGCGGAGCCACTGAAGCTTTCTTT.

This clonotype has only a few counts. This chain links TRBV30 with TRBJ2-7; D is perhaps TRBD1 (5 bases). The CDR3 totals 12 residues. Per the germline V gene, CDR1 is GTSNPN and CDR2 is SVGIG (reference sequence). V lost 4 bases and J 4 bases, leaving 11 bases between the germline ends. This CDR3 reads CAWTRDSYEQYF. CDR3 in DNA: TGTGCCTGGACCAGGGATTCTTACGAGCAGTACTTC. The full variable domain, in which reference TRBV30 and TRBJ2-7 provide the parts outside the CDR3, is SQTIHQWPATLVQPVGSPLSLECTVEGTSNPNLYWYRQAAGRGLQLLFYSVGIGQISSEVPQNLSASRPQDRQFILSSKKLLLSDSGFYLCAWTRDSYEQYFGPGTRLTVT.

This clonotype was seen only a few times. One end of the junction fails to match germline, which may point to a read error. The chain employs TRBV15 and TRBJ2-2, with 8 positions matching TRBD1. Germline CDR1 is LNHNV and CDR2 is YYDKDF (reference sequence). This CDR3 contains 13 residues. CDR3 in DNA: TGTGCCACCAGCGACAGGGGTACCGGGGGGCTGTTTTTT. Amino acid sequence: CATSDRGTGGLFF.

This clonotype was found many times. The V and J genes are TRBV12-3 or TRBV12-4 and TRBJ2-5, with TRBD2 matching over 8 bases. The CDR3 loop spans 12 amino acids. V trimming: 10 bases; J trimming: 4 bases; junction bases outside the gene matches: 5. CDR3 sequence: CAIASGLETQYF. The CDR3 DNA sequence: TGTGCCATAGCTAGCGGGTTAGAGACCCAGTACTTC.

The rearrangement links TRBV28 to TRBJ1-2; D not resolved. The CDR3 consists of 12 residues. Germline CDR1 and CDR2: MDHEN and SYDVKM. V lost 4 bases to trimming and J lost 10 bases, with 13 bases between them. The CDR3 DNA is TGTGCCAGCAGTTCCCCTCAGCTCAACTACACCTTC. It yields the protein CASSSPQLNYTF.

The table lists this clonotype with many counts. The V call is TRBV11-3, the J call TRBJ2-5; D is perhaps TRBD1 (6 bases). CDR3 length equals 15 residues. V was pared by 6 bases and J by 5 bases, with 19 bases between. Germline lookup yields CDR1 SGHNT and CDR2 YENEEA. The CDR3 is CASRSSQGLEETQYF. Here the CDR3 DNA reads TGTGCCAGCAGGTCCTCTCAGGGGCTAGAGGAGACCCAGTACTTC.

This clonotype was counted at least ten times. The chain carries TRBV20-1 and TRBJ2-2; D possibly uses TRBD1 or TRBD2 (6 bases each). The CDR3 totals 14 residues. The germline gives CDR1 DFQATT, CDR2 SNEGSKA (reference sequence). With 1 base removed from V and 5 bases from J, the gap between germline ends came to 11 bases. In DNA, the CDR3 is TGCAGTGCTAGAGTCGGGGGCTGGACCGGGGAGCTGTTTTTT. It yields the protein CSARVGGWTGELFF.

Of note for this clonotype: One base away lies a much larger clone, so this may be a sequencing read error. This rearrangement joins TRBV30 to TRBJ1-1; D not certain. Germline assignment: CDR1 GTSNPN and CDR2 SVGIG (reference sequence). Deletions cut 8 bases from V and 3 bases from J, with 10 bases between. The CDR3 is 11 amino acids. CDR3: CARLEYTEAFF. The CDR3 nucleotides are TGTGCCAGACTGGAGTACACTGAAGCTTTCTTT.

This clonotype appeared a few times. The CDR3 DNA reads TGTGCCAGTAGTCCACGACAGGGCGGATCTAACTATGGCTACACCTTC. Translation: CASSPRQGGSNYGYTF. The chain carries TRBV19 and TRBJ1-2; TRBD1 matches at 7 bases. The CDR3 is 16 amino acids. V was clipped by 5 bases and J by 0 bases; unmatched bases: 9. Germline assignment: CDR1 LNHDA and CDR2 SQIVND (reference sequence).

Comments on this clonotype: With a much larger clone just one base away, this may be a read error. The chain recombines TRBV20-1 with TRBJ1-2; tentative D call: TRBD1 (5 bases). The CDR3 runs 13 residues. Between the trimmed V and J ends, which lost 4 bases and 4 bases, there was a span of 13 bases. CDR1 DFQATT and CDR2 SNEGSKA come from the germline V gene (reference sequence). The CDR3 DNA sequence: TGCAGTGCTAAAGACAGTTACAGCTATGGCTACACCTTC. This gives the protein CSAKDSYSYGYTF.

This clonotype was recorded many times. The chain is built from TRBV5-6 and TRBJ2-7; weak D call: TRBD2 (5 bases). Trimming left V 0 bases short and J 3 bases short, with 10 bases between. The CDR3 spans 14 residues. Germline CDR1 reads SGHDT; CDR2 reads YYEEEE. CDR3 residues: CASSLGTGIYEQYF. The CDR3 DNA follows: TGTGCCAGCAGCTTGGGGACGGGAATCTACGAGCAGTACTTC.

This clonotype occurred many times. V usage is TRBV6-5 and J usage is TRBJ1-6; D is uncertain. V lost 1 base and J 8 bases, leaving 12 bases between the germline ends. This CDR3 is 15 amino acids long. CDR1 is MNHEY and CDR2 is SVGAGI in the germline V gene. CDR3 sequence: CASSYWTERYSPLHF. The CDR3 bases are TGTGCCAGCAGTTACTGGACCGAGAGATATTCACCCCTCCACTTT.

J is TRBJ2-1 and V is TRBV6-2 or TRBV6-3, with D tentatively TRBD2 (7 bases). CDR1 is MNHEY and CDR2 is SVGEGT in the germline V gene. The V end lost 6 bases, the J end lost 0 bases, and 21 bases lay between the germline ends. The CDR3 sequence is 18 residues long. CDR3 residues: CASRFDGGPPSSYNEQFF. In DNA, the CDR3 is TGTGCCAGCAGATTCGACGGGGGGCCCCCGAGCTCCTACAATGAGCAGTTCTTC.

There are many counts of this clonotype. CDR3 nucleotide sequence: TGTGCCAGCAGCCTCGGGACAGGGTACGATACGCAGTATTTT. Encoded protein: CASSLGTGYDTQYF. The V and J genes are TRBV12-3 or TRBV12-4 and TRBJ2-3; TRBD1 matches 9 bases. This CDR3 region has 14 residues. With V trimmed by 6 bases and J by 6 bases, 7 bases remained unmatched.

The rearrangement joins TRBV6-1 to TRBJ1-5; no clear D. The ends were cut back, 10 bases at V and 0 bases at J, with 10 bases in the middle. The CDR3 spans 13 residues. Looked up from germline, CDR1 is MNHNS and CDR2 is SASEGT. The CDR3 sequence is CATQDPSNQPQHF. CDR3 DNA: TGTGCCACTCAAGACCCTAGCAATCAGCCCCAGCATTTT.

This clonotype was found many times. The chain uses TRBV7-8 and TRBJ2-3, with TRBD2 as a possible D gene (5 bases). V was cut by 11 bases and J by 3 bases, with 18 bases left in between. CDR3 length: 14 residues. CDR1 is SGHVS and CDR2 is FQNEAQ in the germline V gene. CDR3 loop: CAGAKRWVTDTQYF. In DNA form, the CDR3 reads TGTGCCGGCGCCAAGCGGTGGGTAACAGATACGCAGTATTTT.

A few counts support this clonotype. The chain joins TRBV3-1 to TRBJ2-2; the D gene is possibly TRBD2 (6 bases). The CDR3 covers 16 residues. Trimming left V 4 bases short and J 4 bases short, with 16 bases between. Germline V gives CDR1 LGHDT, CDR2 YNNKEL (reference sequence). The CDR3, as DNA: TGTGCCAGCAGCCCCTCCAGCGGGTCGTCCACCGGGGAGCTGTTTTTT. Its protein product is CASSPSSGSSTGELFF.

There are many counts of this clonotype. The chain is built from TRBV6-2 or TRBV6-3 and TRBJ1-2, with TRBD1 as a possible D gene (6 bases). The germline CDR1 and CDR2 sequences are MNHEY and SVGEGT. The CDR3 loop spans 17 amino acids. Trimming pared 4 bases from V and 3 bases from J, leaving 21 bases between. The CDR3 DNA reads TGTGCCAGCAGTTCCTCAGGAAGAGGGGGTCCTGACTATGGCTACACCTTC. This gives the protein CASSSSGRGGPDYGYTF.

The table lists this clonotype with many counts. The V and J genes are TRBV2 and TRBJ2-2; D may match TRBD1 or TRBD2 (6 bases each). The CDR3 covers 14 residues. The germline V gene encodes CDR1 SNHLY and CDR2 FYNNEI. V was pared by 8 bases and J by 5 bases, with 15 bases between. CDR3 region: CASAAGTPTGELFF. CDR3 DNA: TGTGCCAGCGCGGCGGGGACACCGACCGGGGAGCTGTTTTTT.

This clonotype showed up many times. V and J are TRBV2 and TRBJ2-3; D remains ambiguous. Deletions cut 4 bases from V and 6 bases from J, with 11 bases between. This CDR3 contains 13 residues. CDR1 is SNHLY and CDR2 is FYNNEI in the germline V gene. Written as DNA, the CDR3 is TGTGCCAGCAGTGTGGCCAGGTCGGATACGCAGTATTTT. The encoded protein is CASSVARSDTQYF.

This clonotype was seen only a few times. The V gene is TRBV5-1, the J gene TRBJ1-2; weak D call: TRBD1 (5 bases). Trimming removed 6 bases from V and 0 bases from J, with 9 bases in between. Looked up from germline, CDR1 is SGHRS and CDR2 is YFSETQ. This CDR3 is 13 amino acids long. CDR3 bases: TGCGCCAGCACCCTGGGGGCTAACTATGGCTACACCTTC. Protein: CASTLGANYGYTF.

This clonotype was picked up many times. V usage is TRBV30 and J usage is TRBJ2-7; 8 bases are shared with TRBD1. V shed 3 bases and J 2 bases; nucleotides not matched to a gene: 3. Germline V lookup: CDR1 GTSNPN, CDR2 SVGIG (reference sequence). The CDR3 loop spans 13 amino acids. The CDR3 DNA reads TGTGCCTGGAGCGGGACAGGCGCCTACGAGCAGTACTTC. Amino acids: CAWSGTGAYEQYF. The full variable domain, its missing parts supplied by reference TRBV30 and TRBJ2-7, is SQTIHQWPATLVQPVGSPLSLECTVEGTSNPNLYWYRQAAGRGLQLLFYSVGIGQISSEVPQNLSASRPQDRQFILSSKKLLLSDSGFYLCAWSGTGAYEQYFGPGTRLTVT.

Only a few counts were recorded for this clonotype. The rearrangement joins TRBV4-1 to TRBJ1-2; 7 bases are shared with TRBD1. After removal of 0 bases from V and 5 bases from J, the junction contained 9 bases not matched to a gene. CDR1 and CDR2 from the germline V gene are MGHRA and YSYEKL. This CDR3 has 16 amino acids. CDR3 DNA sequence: TGCGCCAGCAGCCAAGACGGGGAGTACAGGGGTTATGGCTACACCTTC. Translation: CASSQDGEYRGYGYTF.

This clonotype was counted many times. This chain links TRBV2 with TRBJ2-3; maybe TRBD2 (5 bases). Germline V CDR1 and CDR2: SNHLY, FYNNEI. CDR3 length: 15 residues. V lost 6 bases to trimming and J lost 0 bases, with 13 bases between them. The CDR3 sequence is CASRPMAGSTDTQYF. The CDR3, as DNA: TGTGCCAGCAGGCCCATGGCGGGCAGCACAGATACGCAGTATTTT.